This TCR beta chain was retrieved from a study of technical replicates of blood from a handful of donors. The CDR3 contains 14 residues. The V and J ends lost 6 bases and 2 bases, in that order; junction bases with no gene match: 3. The germline V gene has CDR1 LNHDA and CDR2 SQIVND (reference sequence). Profiled with immunoSEQ multiplex PCR; TCRdb holds only in-frame clones, not every one. The sample contains about 100,000 clones, nearly 97% of which appear only once. The sequence came from a human donor in good health. Input material: T cells isolated from PBMCs. The genes are TRBV19 and TRBJ2-3; 9 bases align to TRBD1. Written as DNA, the CDR3 is TGTGCCAGTAGCGACAGGGGGTCCACAGATACGCAGTATTTT. Amino acid sequence: CASSDRGSTDTQYF.